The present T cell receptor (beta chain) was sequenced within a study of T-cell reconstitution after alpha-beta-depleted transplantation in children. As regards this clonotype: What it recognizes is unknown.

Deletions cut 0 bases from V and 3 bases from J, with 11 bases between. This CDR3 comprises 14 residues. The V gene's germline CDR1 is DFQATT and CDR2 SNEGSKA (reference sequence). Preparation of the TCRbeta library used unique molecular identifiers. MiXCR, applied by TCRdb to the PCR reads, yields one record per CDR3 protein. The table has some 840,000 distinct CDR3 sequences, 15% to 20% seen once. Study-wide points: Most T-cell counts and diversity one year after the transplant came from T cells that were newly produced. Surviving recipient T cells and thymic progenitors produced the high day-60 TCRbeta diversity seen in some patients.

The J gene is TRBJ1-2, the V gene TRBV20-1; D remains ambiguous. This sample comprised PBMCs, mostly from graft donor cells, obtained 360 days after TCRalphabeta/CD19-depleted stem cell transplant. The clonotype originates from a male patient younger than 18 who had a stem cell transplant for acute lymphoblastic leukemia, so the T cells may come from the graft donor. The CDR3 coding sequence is TGCAGTGCTAGAGATCGACCTGGGGACTATGGCTACACCTTC. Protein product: CSARDRPGDYGYTF.